This is a list of T cell receptor beta chains from one sample in a study of cytomegalovirus exposure and HLA in healthy donors. Measured with immunoSEQ multiplex PCR; TCRdb has only the in-frame clones, and not every one. The sample shows more than 70,000 clones, 65% to 70% of them seen only once. The sequenced material came from PBMCs. These receptor sequences come from a man aged 35 to 55 in good health and CMV-seropositive. The CDR3 runs from the conserved cysteine through the conserved F or W. The order of the fields is D gene, V gene, J gene, clone size, CDR3 protein, CDR3 DNA. The D gene is left open where the match is weak. Clone size is not always given. Where it is, it says once, few, many or a class for expanded clones.

>NA|TRBV2|TRBJ1-1|NA
CASRPVSRDTEAFF
TGTGCCAGCAGGCCCGTATCGAGGGACACTGAAGCTTTCTTT
>NA|TRBV29-1|TRBJ2-1|NA
CSVEPNNEQFF
TGCAGCGTTGAACCCAACAATGAGCAGTTCTTC
>TRBD2|TRBV5-4|TRBJ2-2|NA
CASSLIGGANTGELFF
TGTGCCAGCAGCTTGATTGGGGGGGCGAACACCGGGGAGCTGTTTTTT
>TRBD2|TRBV4-3|TRBJ2-6|few
CASSHLAGGSGANVLTF
TGCGCCAGCAGCCATCTAGCGGGGGGCTCTGGGGCCAACGTCCTGACTTTC
>NA|TRBV7-6|TRBJ1-1|NA
CASSSQRDTEAFF
TGTGCCAGCAGCTCCCAGAGGGACACTGAAGCTTTCTTT
>TRBD1|TRBV5-6|TRBJ1-1|NA
CASSSGTGMSQDTEAFF
TGTGCCAGCAGCAGCGGGACAGGGATGTCTCAGGACACTGAAGCTTTCTTT
>NA|TRBV28|TRBJ1-4|once
CASSITGSGSEKLFF
TGTGCCAGCAGTATTACAGGGTCGGGTAGCGAAAAACTGTTTTTT
>NA|TRBV30|TRBJ1-1|NA
CAWNQQGISEAFF
TGTGCCTGGAATCAGCAGGGGATCTCTGAAGCTTTCTTT
>NA|TRBV5-4|TRBJ1-3|few
CASSLRGRSGNTIYF
TGTGCCAGCAGCCTCAGAGGGAGGTCTGGAAACACCATATATTTT
>NA|TRBV5-1|TRBJ2-5|NA
CASSDQQGSETQYF
TGCGCCAGCAGCGACCAACAGGGCAGCGAGACCCAGTACTTC
>TRBD1|TRBV4-3|TRBJ1-6|once
CASSQDRQGTSLHF
TGCGCCAGCAGCCAAGACAGACAGGGTACCTCCCTCCACTTT
>TRBD2|TRBV6-6|TRBJ2-1|NA
CASSVLAGSYNEQFF
TGTGCCAGCAGTGTACTAGCGGGGTCCTACAATGAGCAGTTCTTC
>TRBD2|TRBV25-1|TRBJ2-7|NA
CASSEIGTSGALDEQYF
TGTGCCAGCAGTGAAATAGGGACTAGCGGGGCCCTGGACGAGCAGTACTTC
>NA|TRBV29-1|TRBJ1-1|once
CSVRDRRNTEAFF
TGCAGCGTCCGTGACAGGAGGAACACTGAAGCTTTCTTT
>NA|TRBV5-1|TRBJ1-6|NA
CASSDGRGNNSPLHF
TGCGCCAGCTCGGACGGGCGGGGGAATAATTCACCCCTCCACTTT
>NA|TRBV6-6|TRBJ1-2|NA
CASSYSQSGYTF
TGTGCCAGCAGTTACTCCCAGTCCGGCTACACCTTC
>NA|TRBV4-3|TRBJ2-7|NA
CASSQAAGSYEQYF
TGCGCCAGCAGCCAAGCGGCAGGGTCCTACGAGCAGTACTTC
>NA|TRBV9|TRBJ1-2|few
CASSVDAGQNYGYTF
TGTGCCAGCAGCGTAGATGCTGGACAGAACTATGGCTACACCTTC
>TRBD2|TRBV30|TRBJ2-1|NA
CAWSGLGTSGVKSNNEQFF
TGTGCCTGGAGTGGATTAGGGACTAGCGGGGTTAAATCCAACAATGAGCAGTTCTTC
>NA|TRBV5-4|TRBJ1-1|few
CASSKQSMNTEAFF
TGTGCCAGCAGCAAACAGAGCATGAACACTGAAGCTTTCTTT
>NA|TRBV27|TRBJ2-2|NA
CASSFEGTGELFF
TGTGCCAGCAGTTTTGAGGGCACCGGGGAGCTGTTTTTT
>NA|TRBV7-3|TRBJ1-1|NA
CASSWTANTEAFF
TGTGCCAGCAGCTGGACAGCGAACACTGAAGCTTTCTTT
>TRBD2|TRBV2|TRBJ2-1|NA
CASSTSGGPGNEQFF
TGTGCCAGCAGTACTAGCGGGGGGCCTGGCAATGAGCAGTTCTTC
>NA|TRBV4-3|TRBJ2-7|few
CASSQDRREQYF
TGCGCCAGCAGCCAAGATAGGAGAGAGCAGTACTTC
>NA|TRBV19|TRBJ1-2|few
CASSISGQGGYGYTF
TGTGCCAGTAGTATCTCGGGGCAGGGAGGTTATGGCTACACCTTC
>NA|TRBV5-1|TRBJ1-6|NA
CASSFRGTYNSPLHF
TGCGCCAGCAGCTTCCGGGGGACCTATAATTCACCCCTCCACTTT
>TRBD1|TRBV5-1|TRBJ2-7|NA
CASSLGQGRYEQYF
TGCGCCAGCAGCCTCGGACAGGGCCGCTACGAGCAGTACTTC
>NA|TRBV6-4|TRBJ2-7|NA
CANPQQGSYEQYF
TGTGCCAACCCCCAACAGGGAAGCTACGAGCAGTACTTC
>NA|TRBV5-1|TRBJ1-1|NA
CASSDYGGNTEAFF
TGCGCCAGCAGCGATTACGGGGGGAACACTGAAGCTTTCTTT
>TRBD2|TRBV5-1|TRBJ2-7|NA
CASAGGGASYEQYF
TGCGCCAGCGCGGGAGGGGGGGCCTCCTACGAGCAGTACTTC
>TRBD1|TRBV6-6|TRBJ1-2|NA
CASNPRDSYYGYTF
TGTGCCAGCAACCCCAGGGACAGCTACTATGGCTACACCTTC
>NA|TRBV20-1|TRBJ1-5|few
CSATRDQPQHF
TGCAGTGCAACGAGGGATCAGCCCCAGCATTTT